The T cell receptor beta chain under discussion was sequenced for a study of cytomegalovirus exposure and HLA in healthy donors. Whole-study findings and limits: There were several of the most significant clusters that appeared linked to common viral pathogens in a later analysis.

With regard to this clone: What it binds is unknown.

The primer mix had 60 Vbeta and 13 Jbeta primers. Here immunoSEQ multiplex PCR was the method, and the copy in TCRdb shows in-frame clones only, minus some. The data hold under 150,000 clones, with more than 70% observed a single time. Sequencing was carried out using PBMCs. This receptor was taken from a male donor in good health and CMV-seropositive.

CDR3 nucleotides: TGCGCCAGCAGCTTCGGACAGGGAAGGACTGAAGCTTTCTTT. Protein product: CASSFGQGRTEAFF. The chain is built from TRBV5-1 and TRBJ1-1, with TRBD1 matching over 8 bases. The J segment lost 5 bases and the V segment lost 2 bases, leaving 5 bases of the junction unmatched. Germline CDR1 and CDR2: SGHRS and YFSETQ. The CDR3 is 14 amino acids.